This is a list of T cell receptor beta chains from one sample in a study of blood T cell repertoires in COVID-19. Repertoires were generated with immunoSEQ multiplex PCR, while TCRdb's copy carries only in-frame clones and drops some. In the table there are around 320,000 clones, roughly 90% of which are singletons. Sequencing was performed on PBMCs or T cells enriched from blood (not recorded which). The receptors here all came from a woman aged 45-59 years who had been exposed to COVID-19. Each CDR3 is given with its conserved first and last residue. The order of the fields is clone size, J gene, V gene, CDR3 protein. The size field is filled for only some rows; it gives once, few, many or a size class.

NA	TRBJ2-7	TRBV20-1	CSASLQRGPYEQYF
once	TRBJ2-5	TRBV7-2	CASSFFRQGAKETQYF
few	TRBJ1-3	TRBV14	CASSQAAGSGNTIYF
NA	TRBJ1-2	TRBV2	CASSDFQGAGGYTF
NA	TRBJ1-1	TRBV2	CASIWRTGLTEAFF
NA	TRBJ1-4	TRBV19	CASSTGLLNEKLFF
NA	TRBJ2-3	TRBV4-1	CASSQVSDTQYF
NA	TRBJ2-3	TRBV2	CASRGRDTDTQYF
NA	TRBJ1-5	TRBV7-2	CASTQGARNQPQHF
NA	TRBJ2-2	TRBV19	CASRQGAANTGELFF
NA	TRBJ2-1	TRBV2	CASIRLAGANEQFF
NA	TRBJ1-5	TRBV19	CASNTPGRGNQPQHF
NA	TRBJ2-2	TRBV5-1	CASTVTPNTGELFF
NA	TRBJ1-6	TRBV5-1	CASSPETANSPLHF
once	TRBJ2-7	TRBV28	CASVAGDRPYEQYF
NA	TRBJ2-3	TRBV30	CAWSAGAPPDTQYF
NA	TRBJ2-1	TRBV12-5	CASGLAGGSPNEQFF
NA	TRBJ1-4	TRBV7-9	CASSLRQGYEKLFF
NA	TRBJ2-2	TRBV7-2	CASSLPISGNTGELFF
NA	TRBJ2-2	TRBV5-1	CASSLGDRGYTGELFF
once	TRBJ1-1	TRBV7-6	CASSTTPTGFPTEAFF
few	TRBJ2-1	TRBV3-1/TRBV3-2	CASSPGSLRDEQFF
once	TRBJ2-2	TRBV7-6	CASSPVAGPNTGELFF
NA	TRBJ1-1	TRBV2	CASSGHRDTEAFF
NA	TRBJ2-2	TRBV27	CASSATEYTGELFF
NA	TRBJ1-2	TRBV3-1/TRBV3-2	CASRFLGGGYTF
few	TRBJ2-3	TRBV5-1	CASKEPSTDTQYF
once	TRBJ1-3	TRBV18	CASSPGFLASGNTIYF
NA	TRBJ1-6	TRBV5-1	CASSQGQVNSPLHF
once	TRBJ2-3	TRBV3-1/TRBV3-2	CASSQGLAGGLPTDTQYF
NA	TRBJ1-6	TRBV28	CASRGTGEGSPLHF
NA	TRBJ1-2	TRBV3-1/TRBV3-2	CASSPRGLYGYTF
NA	TRBJ1-5	TRBV15	CATSRGSGRSDQPQHF
NA	TRBJ2-7	TRBV5-1	CASNGGPPYEQYF
once	TRBJ2-3	TRBV7-9	CASSRGTDTQYF
NA	TRBJ1-4	TRBV28	CASLAWGRSEKLFF
NA	TRBJ1-6	TRBV5-1	CASSLVAGWDSPLHF
NA	TRBJ1-5	TRBV10-3	CAISESMSGQPQHF
NA	TRBJ1-5	TRBV4-2	CASSQDLRTGSDQPQHF
NA	TRBJ2-2	TRBV28	CASSLHGELFF
NA	TRBJ1-1	TRBV25-1	CASRDSGNTEAFF
NA	TRBJ1-5	TRBV19	CASSIARWEGSNQPQHF
NA	TRBJ2-3	TRBV10-1	CASSDSSVCYITDTQYF
NA	TRBJ2-3	TRBV7-6	CASSLAGGPFNTDTQYF
NA	TRBJ1-1	TRBV20-1	CSASSMVGARGMNTEAFF
NA	TRBJ2-7	TRBV25-1	CASSQTGTYEQYF
NA	TRBJ2-2	TRBV9	CASSVALAGVNTGELFF
once	TRBJ1-4	TRBV7-9	CASSLAPGQGNEKLFF
NA	TRBJ2-7	TRBV28	CASSSLAGVEQYF
NA	TRBJ1-1	TRBV5-1	CASSALAGDTEAFF
NA	TRBJ1-1	TRBV6-1	CASSEGVGQGVRGTEAFF
NA	TRBJ2-5	TRBV7-8	CASSLADGGLRKTQYF
NA	TRBJ2-7	TRBV28	CQTGNGRREQYF
few	TRBJ1-6	TRBV30	CAWSWGVGDSPLHF